The rows below give T cell receptor beta chains drawn from one sample of a study of cytomegalovirus exposure and HLA in healthy donors. Sequenced by immunoSEQ multiplex PCR; TCRdb stores in-frame clones only, minus some. The table has 160,000 or so clones, about 80% seen once; the top ten hold around 1.3%. The sample was PBMCs. The source of these receptors is a woman between 45 and 60 years old in good health and CMV-seronegative. The CDR3 runs from the conserved cysteine through the conserved F or W. The D gene is left open where the match is weak. For some rows the clone size is stated as once, few or many, or as a class when expanded; others skip it.

j_call: TRBJ1-4; clone_size: -; d_call: -; v_call: TRBV19; cdr3_aa: CASSFGGATNEKLFF; cdr3_nt: TGTGCCAGTAGTTTTGGAGGGGCTACTAATGAAAAACTGTTTTTT
j_call: TRBJ2-7; clone_size: -; d_call: TRBD1; v_call: TRBV25-1; cdr3_aa: CASSFRDRANEQYF; cdr3_nt: TGTGCCAGCAGCTTCCGGGACAGGGCAAACGAGCAGTACTTC
j_call: TRBJ1-5; clone_size: -; d_call: TRBD1; v_call: TRBV28; cdr3_aa: CASRPTGPNQPQHF; cdr3_nt: TGTGCCAGCAGACCGACAGGGCCAAATCAGCCCCAGCATTTT
j_call: TRBJ1-1; clone_size: -; d_call: TRBD1; v_call: TRBV10-1; cdr3_aa: CASSRGLNTEAFF; cdr3_nt: TGCGCCAGCAGCAGGGGGCTGAACACTGAAGCTTTCTTT
j_call: TRBJ2-3; clone_size: -; d_call: -; v_call: TRBV7-9; cdr3_aa: CASSLNALGEGTDTQYF; cdr3_nt: TGTGCCAGCAGCTTAAATGCGTTAGGGGAAGGGACAGATACGCAGTATTTT
j_call: TRBJ2-7; clone_size: -; d_call: -; v_call: TRBV4-1; cdr3_aa: CASSQDPAGLKYEQYF; cdr3_nt: TGCGCCAGCAGCCAAGATCCTGCGGGACTTAAGTACGAGCAGTACTTC
j_call: TRBJ2-1; clone_size: -; d_call: -; v_call: TRBV5-1; cdr3_aa: CASSLLTSLPNEQFF; cdr3_nt: TGCGCCAGCAGCTTGCTCACTAGCCTCCCCAATGAGCAGTTCTTC
j_call: TRBJ1-2; clone_size: -; d_call: -; v_call: TRBV29-1; cdr3_aa: CSVVIGYGYTF; cdr3_nt: TGCAGCGTTGTCATCGGCTATGGCTACACCTTC
j_call: TRBJ1-2; clone_size: -; d_call: -; v_call: TRBV6-6; cdr3_aa: CASSLLREGVYGYTF; cdr3_nt: TGTGCCAGCAGCTTACTGAGGGAGGGTGTCTATGGCTACACCTTC
j_call: TRBJ1-1; clone_size: -; d_call: TRBD1; v_call: TRBV10-3; cdr3_aa: CAIRQGTNTEAFF; cdr3_nt: TGTGCCATCAGACAGGGGACGAACACTGAAGCTTTCTTT
j_call: TRBJ1-5; clone_size: few; d_call: -; v_call: TRBV28; cdr3_aa: CASSLPPRVRSNQPQHF; cdr3_nt: TGTGCCAGCAGTTTACCCCCTCGGGTAAGGAGCAATCAGCCCCAGCATTTT
j_call: TRBJ1-5; clone_size: -; d_call: -; v_call: TRBV6-1; cdr3_aa: CASSLDNPGQPQHF; cdr3_nt: TGTGCCAGCAGCCTGGATAACCCGGGTCAGCCCCAGCATTTT
j_call: TRBJ2-2; clone_size: -; d_call: TRBD1; v_call: TRBV29-1; cdr3_aa: CSVATYPTGDTGELFF; cdr3_nt: TGCAGCGTTGCTACCTACCCTACAGGGGACACCGGGGAGCTGTTTTTT
j_call: TRBJ1-5; clone_size: -; d_call: -; v_call: TRBV6-5; cdr3_aa: CASRTQSGNQPQHF; cdr3_nt: TGTGCCAGCAGGACACAGTCGGGCAATCAGCCCCAGCATTTT
j_call: TRBJ2-7; clone_size: -; d_call: TRBD1; v_call: TRBV10-1; cdr3_aa: CASSERSDRGDEQYF; cdr3_nt: TGCGCCAGCAGTGAGAGGTCGGACAGGGGAGACGAGCAGTACTTC
j_call: TRBJ2-1; clone_size: few; d_call: TRBD2; v_call: TRBV7-6; cdr3_aa: CASSFGTSGYNEQFF; cdr3_nt: TGTGCCAGCAGCTTCGGGACTAGCGGTTACAATGAGCAGTTCTTC
j_call: TRBJ1-3; clone_size: -; d_call: -; v_call: TRBV7-9; cdr3_aa: CASSLAGGPLSGNTIYF; cdr3_nt: TGTGCCAGCAGCTTAGCGGGGGGACCGCTCTCTGGAAACACCATATATTTT
j_call: TRBJ2-1; clone_size: few; d_call: -; v_call: TRBV6-4; cdr3_aa: CASSDRGASTGDEQFF; cdr3_nt: TGTGCCAGCAGTGACCGGGGGGCTAGCACCGGGGATGAGCAGTTCTTC
j_call: TRBJ1-4; clone_size: -; d_call: TRBD1; v_call: TRBV7-6; cdr3_aa: CASSLAGGRVDEKLFF; cdr3_nt: TGTGCCAGCAGCTTAGCAGGGGGCAGGGTGGATGAAAAACTGTTTTTT
j_call: TRBJ2-7; clone_size: once; d_call: TRBD1; v_call: TRBV5-1; cdr3_aa: CASSFGTGFYEQYF; cdr3_nt: TGCGCTAGCAGCTTTGGGACAGGTTTCTACGAGCAGTACTTC
j_call: TRBJ1-6; clone_size: -; d_call: -; v_call: TRBV28; cdr3_aa: CASSSSGRYSPLHF; cdr3_nt: TGTGCCAGCAGTTCTTCAGGGAGGTATTCACCCCTCCACTTT
j_call: TRBJ2-5; clone_size: -; d_call: -; v_call: TRBV5-1; cdr3_aa: CASSPYRGTQGTQYF; cdr3_nt: TGCGCCAGCAGCCCGTACCGGGGGACTCAAGGGACCCAGTACTTC
j_call: TRBJ1-5; clone_size: -; d_call: TRBD1; v_call: TRBV4-3; cdr3_aa: CASSQTTGVGNQPQHF; cdr3_nt: TGCGCCAGCAGCCAAACAACAGGGGTAGGCAATCAGCCCCAGCATTTT
j_call: TRBJ2-1; clone_size: -; d_call: TRBD2; v_call: TRBV5-6; cdr3_aa: CASSLGLAGNYNEQFF; cdr3_nt: TGTGCCAGCAGCTTGGGTCTAGCGGGTAACTACAATGAGCAGTTCTTC
j_call: TRBJ1-2; clone_size: -; d_call: TRBD1; v_call: TRBV19; cdr3_aa: CASSIETGSGGYTF; cdr3_nt: TGTGCCAGTAGTATCGAGACAGGGTCGGGGGGCTACACCTTC
j_call: TRBJ1-1; clone_size: once; d_call: TRBD1; v_call: TRBV4-2; cdr3_aa: CASSQDAPPGQINTEAFF; cdr3_nt: TGTGCCAGCAGCCAAGATGCCCCCCCGGGACAGATAAACACTGAAGCTTTCTTT
j_call: TRBJ1-6; clone_size: -; d_call: -; v_call: TRBV11-2; cdr3_aa: CASSSPGGSSYNSPLHF; cdr3_nt: TGTGCCAGCAGCTCCCCTGGGGGGAGCTCCTATAATTCACCCCTCCACTTT
j_call: TRBJ1-1; clone_size: many; d_call: TRBD1; v_call: TRBV4-3; cdr3_aa: CASSPSDPGTGFREAFF; cdr3_nt: TGCGCCAGCAGCCCGTCGGACCCCGGGACAGGGTTCCGTGAAGCTTTCTTT
j_call: TRBJ1-5; clone_size: -; d_call: -; v_call: TRBV4-2; cdr3_aa: CASSQEGGRENQPQHF; cdr3_nt: TGTGCCAGCAGCCAAGAGGGGGGACGGGAGAATCAGCCCCAGCATTTT
j_call: TRBJ2-3; clone_size: -; d_call: TRBD2; v_call: TRBV7-2; cdr3_aa: CASSSGGGSHTQYF; cdr3_nt: TGTGCCAGCAGCTCAGGCGGGGGTTCACATACGCAGTATTTT
j_call: TRBJ2-3; clone_size: -; d_call: TRBD1; v_call: TRBV19; cdr3_aa: CASSFRQGDTQYF; cdr3_nt: TGTGCCAGTAGTTTTCGACAGGGAGATACGCAGTATTTT
j_call: TRBJ1-4; clone_size: -; d_call: TRBD1; v_call: TRBV2; cdr3_aa: CASSGTVLNEKLFF; cdr3_nt: TGTGCCAGCAGCGGGACAGTGCTTAATGAAAAACTGTTTTTT
j_call: TRBJ2-5; clone_size: -; d_call: -; v_call: TRBV18; cdr3_aa: CASSPFQGRETQYF; cdr3_nt: TGTGCCAGCTCACCCTTTCAGGGCCGGGAGACCCAGTACTTC
j_call: TRBJ1-1; clone_size: -; d_call: -; v_call: TRBV28; cdr3_aa: CASSSPGTGGTEAFF; cdr3_nt: TGTGCCAGCAGCTCACCCGGGACGGGAGGGACTGAAGCTTTCTTT
j_call: TRBJ2-1; clone_size: few; d_call: -; v_call: TRBV28; cdr3_aa: CASSFRVSYNEQFF; cdr3_nt: TGTGCCAGCAGTTTCAGGGTCTCCTACAATGAGCAGTTCTTC
j_call: TRBJ2-1; clone_size: once; d_call: -; v_call: TRBV6-5; cdr3_aa: CASSPAGANNEQFF; cdr3_nt: TGTGCCAGCAGCCCCGCGGGGGCGAACAATGAGCAGTTCTTC
j_call: TRBJ2-2; clone_size: -; d_call: -; v_call: TRBV27; cdr3_aa: CASTRGGKNTGELFF; cdr3_nt: TGTGCCAGCACCCGTGGGGGGAAGAACACCGGGGAGCTGTTTTTT
j_call: TRBJ1-2; clone_size: -; d_call: -; v_call: TRBV28; cdr3_aa: CASSIRGNYGYTF; cdr3_nt: TGTGCCAGCAGCATCCGGGGTAACTATGGCTACACCTTC
j_call: TRBJ1-5; clone_size: -; d_call: -; v_call: TRBV14; cdr3_aa: CASSRQDSNQPQHF; cdr3_nt: TGTGCCAGCAGCCGACAGGATAGCAATCAGCCCCAGCATTTT
j_call: TRBJ1-2; clone_size: once; d_call: -; v_call: TRBV19; cdr3_aa: CASTMRLSEDYGYTF; cdr3_nt: TGTGCCAGTACAATGAGGCTCTCAGAGGACTATGGCTACACCTTC